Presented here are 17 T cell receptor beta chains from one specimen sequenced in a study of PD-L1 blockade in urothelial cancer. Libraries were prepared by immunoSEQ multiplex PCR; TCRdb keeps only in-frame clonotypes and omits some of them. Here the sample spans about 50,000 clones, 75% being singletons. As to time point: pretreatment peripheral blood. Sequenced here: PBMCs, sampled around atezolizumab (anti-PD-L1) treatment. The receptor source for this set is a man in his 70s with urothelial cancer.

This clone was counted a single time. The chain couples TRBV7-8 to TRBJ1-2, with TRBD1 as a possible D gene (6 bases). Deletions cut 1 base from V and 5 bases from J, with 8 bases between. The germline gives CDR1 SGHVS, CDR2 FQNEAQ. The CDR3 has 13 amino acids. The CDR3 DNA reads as TGTGCCAGCAGCTTAGGCCAGGGGTATGGCTACACCTTC. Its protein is CASSLGQGYGYTF.

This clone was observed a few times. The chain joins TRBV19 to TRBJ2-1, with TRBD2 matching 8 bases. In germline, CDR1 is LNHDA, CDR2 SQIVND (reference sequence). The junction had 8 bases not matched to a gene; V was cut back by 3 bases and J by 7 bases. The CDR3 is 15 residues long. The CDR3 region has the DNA TGTGCCAGTAGTATTGCGGGGGGCCCGTCGAATGAGCAGTTCTTC. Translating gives CASSIAGGPSNEQFF.

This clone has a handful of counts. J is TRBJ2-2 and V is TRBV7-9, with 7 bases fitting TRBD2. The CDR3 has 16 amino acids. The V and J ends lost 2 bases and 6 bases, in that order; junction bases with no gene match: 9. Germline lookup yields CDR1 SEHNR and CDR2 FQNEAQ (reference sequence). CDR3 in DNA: TGTGCCAGCAGCTTAATTGCCGTCGCGGGGGCCGGGGAGCTGTTTTTT. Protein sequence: CASSLIAVAGAGELFF.

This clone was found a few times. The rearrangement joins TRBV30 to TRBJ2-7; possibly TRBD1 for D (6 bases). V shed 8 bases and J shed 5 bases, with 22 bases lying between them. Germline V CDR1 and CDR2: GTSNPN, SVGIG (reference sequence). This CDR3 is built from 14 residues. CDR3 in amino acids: CAGRGTCWVHEQYF. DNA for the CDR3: TGTGCCGGACGTGGGACATGCTGGGTCCACGAGCAGTACTTC.

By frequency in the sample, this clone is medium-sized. CDR3 protein: CASSGLTGELFF. Written as DNA, the CDR3 is TGTGCCAGCAGCGGACTCACCGGGGAGCTGTTTTTT. V gene TRBV9 combines with J gene TRBJ2-2; D call uncertain. Trimming cost V 3 bases and J 4 bases, with 4 bases left between them. Per germline, CDR1 SGDLS and CDR2 YYNGEE. The CDR3 spans 12 residues.

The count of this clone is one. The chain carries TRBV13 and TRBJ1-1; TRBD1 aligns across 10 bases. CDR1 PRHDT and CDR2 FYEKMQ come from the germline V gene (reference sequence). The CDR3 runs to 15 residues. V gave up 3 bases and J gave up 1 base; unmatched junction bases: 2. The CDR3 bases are TGTGCCAGCAGCTTCCGGGACAGGGGGAACACTGAAGCTTTCTTT. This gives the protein CASSFRDRGNTEAFF.

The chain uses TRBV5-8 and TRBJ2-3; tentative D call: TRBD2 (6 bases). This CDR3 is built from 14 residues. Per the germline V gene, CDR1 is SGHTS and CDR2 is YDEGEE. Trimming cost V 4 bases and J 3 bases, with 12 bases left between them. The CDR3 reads CASSRGRLTDTQYF. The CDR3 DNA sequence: TGTGCCAGCAGCCGGGGGAGGCTGACAGATACGCAGTATTTT. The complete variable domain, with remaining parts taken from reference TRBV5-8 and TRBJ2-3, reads EAGVTQSPTHLIKTRGQQATLRCSPISGHTSVYWYQQALGLGLQFLLWYDEGEERNRGNFPPRFSGRQFPNYSSELNVNALELEDSALYLCASSRGRLTDTQYFGPGTRLTVL.

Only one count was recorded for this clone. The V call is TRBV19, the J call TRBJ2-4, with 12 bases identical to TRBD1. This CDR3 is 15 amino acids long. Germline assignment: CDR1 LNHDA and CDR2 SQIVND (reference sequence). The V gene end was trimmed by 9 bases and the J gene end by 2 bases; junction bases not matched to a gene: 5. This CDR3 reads CASSGTGGSKNIQYF. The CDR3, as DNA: TGTGCCAGCTCCGGGACAGGGGGCTCCAAAAACATTCAGTACTTC.

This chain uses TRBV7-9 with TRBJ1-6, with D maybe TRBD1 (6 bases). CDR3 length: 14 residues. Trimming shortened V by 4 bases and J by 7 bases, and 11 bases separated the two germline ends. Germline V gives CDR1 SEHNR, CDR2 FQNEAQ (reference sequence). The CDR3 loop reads CASSSKGGNSPLHF. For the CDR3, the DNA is TGTGCCAGCAGCTCGAAAGGGGGAAATTCACCCCTCCACTTT.

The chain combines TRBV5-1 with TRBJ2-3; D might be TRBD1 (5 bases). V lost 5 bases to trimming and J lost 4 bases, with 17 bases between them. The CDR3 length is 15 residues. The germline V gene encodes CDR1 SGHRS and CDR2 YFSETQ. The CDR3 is CASRSWQGSADTQYF. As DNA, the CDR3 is TGCGCCAGCAGGTCTTGGCAGGGTAGTGCAGATACGCAGTATTTT.

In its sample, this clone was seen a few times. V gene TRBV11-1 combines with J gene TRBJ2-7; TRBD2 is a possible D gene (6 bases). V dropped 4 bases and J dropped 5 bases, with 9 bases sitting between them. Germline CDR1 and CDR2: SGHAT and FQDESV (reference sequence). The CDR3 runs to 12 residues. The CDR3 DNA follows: TGTGCCAGCAGCTCGACTAGGAACGAGCAGTACTTC. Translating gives CASSSTRNEQYF.

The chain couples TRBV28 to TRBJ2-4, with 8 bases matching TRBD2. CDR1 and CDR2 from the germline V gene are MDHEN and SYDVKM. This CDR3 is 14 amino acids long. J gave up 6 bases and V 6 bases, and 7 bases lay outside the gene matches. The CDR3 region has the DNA TGTGCCAGCAGGCCTACTAGCGGACGAAACATTCAGTACTTC. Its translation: CASRPTSGRNIQYF.

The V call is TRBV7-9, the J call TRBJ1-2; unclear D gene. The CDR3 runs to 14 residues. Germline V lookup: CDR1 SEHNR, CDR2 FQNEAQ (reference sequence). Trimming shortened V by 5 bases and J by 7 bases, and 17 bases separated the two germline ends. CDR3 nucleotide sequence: TGTGCCAGCAGCCCGCCGGGGAGACTACTTGGCTACACCTTC. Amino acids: CASSPPGRLLGYTF.

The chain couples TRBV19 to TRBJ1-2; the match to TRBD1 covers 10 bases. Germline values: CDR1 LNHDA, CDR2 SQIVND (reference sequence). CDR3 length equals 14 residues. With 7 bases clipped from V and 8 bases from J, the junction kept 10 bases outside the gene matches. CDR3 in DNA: TGTGCCAGTAAAGAGGAGACAGGGGGCGTGGGCTACACCTTC. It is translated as CASKEETGGVGYTF.

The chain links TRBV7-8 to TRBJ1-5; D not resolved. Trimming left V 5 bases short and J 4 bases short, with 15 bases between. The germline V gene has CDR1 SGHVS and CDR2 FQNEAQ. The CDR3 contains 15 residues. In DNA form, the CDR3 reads TGTGCCAGCAGCATGGGCGCCAGAGAAAATCAGCCCCAGCATTTT. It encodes CASSMGARENQPQHF.

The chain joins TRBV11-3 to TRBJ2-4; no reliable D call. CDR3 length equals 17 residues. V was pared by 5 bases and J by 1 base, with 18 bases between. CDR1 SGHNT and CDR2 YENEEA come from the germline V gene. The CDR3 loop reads CASSRRSGLGAKNIQYF. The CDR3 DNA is TGTGCCAGCAGCCGCCGGTCGGGTCTCGGGGCCAAAAACATTCAGTACTTC.

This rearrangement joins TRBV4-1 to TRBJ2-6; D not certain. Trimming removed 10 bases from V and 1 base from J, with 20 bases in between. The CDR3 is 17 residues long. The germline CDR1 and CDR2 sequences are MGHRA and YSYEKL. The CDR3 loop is CATSQAVGRSGANVLTF. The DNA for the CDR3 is TGCGCCACCTCCCAGGCAGTAGGAAGATCTGGGGCCAACGTCCTGACTTTC.